This T cell receptor beta chain derives from a study of shared clonotypes between healthy human individuals. Study background: For every donor, three CD4 naive, three CD4 memory, two CD8 naive and one CD8 memory plates were used. Study observations and caveats: Four donors held 4.5% to 5% of naive CD4 clonotypes in common.

The naive CD8 population came from CD45RO-negative cells selected for CCR7, without terminally differentiated effector memory CD45RA+ cells. Sequenced by immunoSEQ multiplex PCR; TCRdb stores in-frame clones only, minus some. The repertoire holds fewer than 800,000 clones, with about 90% as singletons. As to this clone: Its specificity is unknown.

From germline, CDR1 is SGDLS and CDR2 YYNGEE. J gave up 0 bases and V 3 bases, and 9 bases lay outside the gene matches. The CDR3 extends over 17 amino acids. This receptor was obtained from a man younger than 45 in good health. V usage is TRBV9 and J usage is TRBJ2-1, with TRBD2 matching 7 bases. The sample consisted of naive CD8+ T cells sorted from blood. The CDR3, as DNA: TGTGCCAGCAGCGCCCCGGGGGGAGGCGGCTCCTACAATGAGCAGTTCTTC. It encodes CASSAPGGGGSYNEQFF.